These 4 T cell receptor beta chains came from one sample sequenced in a study of cytomegalovirus exposure and HLA in healthy donors. The primer mix had 60 Vbeta and 13 Jbeta primers. Sequencing was performed with immunoSEQ multiplex PCR; in TCRdb, only in-frame clones are kept and a portion is missing. The table has approximately 100,000 clones, approximately 70% seen once. The sequenced material came from PBMCs. Source of these receptors: a man aged 40-55 years in good health and CMV-seropositive.

This chain connects TRBV19 to TRBJ2-1; no reliable D call. Germline V gives CDR1 LNHDA, CDR2 SQIVND (reference sequence). V lost 1 base and J lost 0, with 10 bases in between. The CDR3 extends over 16 amino acids. As DNA, the CDR3 is TGTGCCAGTAGTATAGGGAGCGCGAGCTCCTACAATGAGCAGTTCTTC. It is translated as CASSIGSASSYNEQFF.

The chain combines TRBV6-5 with TRBJ1-2, with D possibly matching TRBD1 (5 bases). V was shortened by 8 bases and J by 2 bases, with 18 bases between the two germline ends. The CDR3 runs 15 residues. The germline CDR1 and CDR2 sequences are MNHEY and SVGAGI. The DNA for the CDR3 is TGTGCCAGCCTGGCGTGGGACTCGACGAACTATGGCTACACCTTC. Translating gives CASLAWDSTNYGYTF.

CDR3: CASSQDPQGPDIQYF. In nucleotides, the CDR3 is TGCGCCAGCAGCCAAGACCCACAGGGTCCGGACATTCAGTACTTC. The V call is TRBV4-3, the J call TRBJ2-4; D is possibly TRBD1 (6 bases). Trimming took off 0 bases at V and 8 bases at J, with 14 bases between the two ends. Looked up from germline, CDR1 is LGHNA and CDR2 is YSLEER. CDR3 length: 15 residues.

This chain joins TRBV4-3 and TRBJ2-1; 8 bases line up with TRBD2. Germline V gene lookup returns CDR1 LGHNA and CDR2 YSLEER. The V and J ends lost 4 bases and 4 bases, in that order; junction bases with no gene match: 6. CDR3 length: 15 residues. The CDR3 DNA reads as TGCGCCAGCAGCCCGTTAGCGGGACGGTACAATGAGCAGTTCTTC. This translates into CASSPLAGRYNEQFF.